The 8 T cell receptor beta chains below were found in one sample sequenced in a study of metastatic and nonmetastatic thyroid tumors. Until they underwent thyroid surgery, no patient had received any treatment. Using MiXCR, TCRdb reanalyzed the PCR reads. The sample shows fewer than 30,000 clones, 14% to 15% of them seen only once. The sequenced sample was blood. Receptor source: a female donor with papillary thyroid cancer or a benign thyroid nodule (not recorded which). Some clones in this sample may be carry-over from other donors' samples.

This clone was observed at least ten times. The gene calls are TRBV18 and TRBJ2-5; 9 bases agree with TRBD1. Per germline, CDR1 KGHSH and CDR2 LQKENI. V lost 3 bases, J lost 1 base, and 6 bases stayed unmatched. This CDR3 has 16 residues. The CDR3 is CASSPATGGTQETQYF. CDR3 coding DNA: TGTGCCAGCTCACCCGCGACAGGGGGGACCCAAGAGACCCAGTACTTC.

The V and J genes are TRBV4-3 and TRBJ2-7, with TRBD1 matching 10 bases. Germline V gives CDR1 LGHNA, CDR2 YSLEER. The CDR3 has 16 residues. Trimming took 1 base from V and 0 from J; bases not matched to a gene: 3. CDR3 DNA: TGCGCCAGCAGCCAAGGGGGGACAGGGGACTCCTACGAGCAGTACTTC. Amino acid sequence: CASSQGGTGDSYEQYF.

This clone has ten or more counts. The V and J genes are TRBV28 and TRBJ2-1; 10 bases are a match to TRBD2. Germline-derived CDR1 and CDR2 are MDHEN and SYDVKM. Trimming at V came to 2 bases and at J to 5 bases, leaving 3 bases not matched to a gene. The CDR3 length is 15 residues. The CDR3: CASSLTAGGHNEQFF. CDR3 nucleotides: TGTGCCAGCAGTTTAACAGCGGGAGGGCACAATGAGCAGTTCTTC. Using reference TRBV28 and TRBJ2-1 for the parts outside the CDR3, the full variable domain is DVKVTQSSRYLVKRTGEKVFLECVQDMDHENMFWYRQDPGLGLRLIYFSYDVKMKEKGDIPEGYSVSREKKERFSLILESASTNQTSMYLCASSLTAGGHNEQFFGPGTRLTVL.

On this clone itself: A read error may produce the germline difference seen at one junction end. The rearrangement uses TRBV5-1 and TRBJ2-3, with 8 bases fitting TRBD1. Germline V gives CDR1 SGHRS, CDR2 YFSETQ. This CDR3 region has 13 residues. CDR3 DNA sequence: TGTGCCAGCAGCTTGACAGGGGATGATACGCAGTATTTT. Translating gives CASSLTGDDTQYF.

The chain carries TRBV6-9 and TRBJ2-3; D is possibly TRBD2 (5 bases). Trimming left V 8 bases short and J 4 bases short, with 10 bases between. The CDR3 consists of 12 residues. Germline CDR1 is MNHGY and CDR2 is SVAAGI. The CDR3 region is CASGLGPDTQYF. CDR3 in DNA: TGTGCCAGCGGACTGGGTCCAGATACGCAGTATTTT.

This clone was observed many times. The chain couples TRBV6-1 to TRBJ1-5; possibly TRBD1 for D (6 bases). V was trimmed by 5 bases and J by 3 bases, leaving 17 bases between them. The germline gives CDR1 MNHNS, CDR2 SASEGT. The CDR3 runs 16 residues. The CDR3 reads CASSSAPDRPNQPQHF. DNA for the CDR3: TGTGCCAGCAGTTCGGCACCCGACAGGCCCAATCAGCCCCAGCATTTT.

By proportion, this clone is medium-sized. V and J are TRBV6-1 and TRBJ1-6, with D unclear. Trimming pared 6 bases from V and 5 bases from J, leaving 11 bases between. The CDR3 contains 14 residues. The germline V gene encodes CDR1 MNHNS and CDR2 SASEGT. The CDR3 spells CASSPTFNNSPLHF. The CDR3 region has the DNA TGTGCCAGCAGCCCGACTTTCAATAATTCACCCCTCCACTTT.

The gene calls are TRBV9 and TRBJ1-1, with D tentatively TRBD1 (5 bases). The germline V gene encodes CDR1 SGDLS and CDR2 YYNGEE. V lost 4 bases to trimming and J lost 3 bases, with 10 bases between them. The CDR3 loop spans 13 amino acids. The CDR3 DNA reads TGTGCCAGCAGCCCTAAGGGGTACACTGAAGCTTTCTTT. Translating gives CASSPKGYTEAFF.